This T cell receptor beta chain was sequenced for a study of read filtering for tumor transcriptome and immune sequencing. Study-wide background: Per sample, TCR-region reads ranged about 4 to 11 million by IR-seq, roughly 80 to 1273 by RNA-seq.

Overall study results and limits: Sorted CD138-negative bone marrow cells were not purified T cells.

This clonotype was recorded many times. Its antigen is unidentified. Molecular barcoded adaptors covering alpha/delta and beta/gamma chains were used on 400 ng RNA. In TCRdb, the reads were re-called with MiXCR into one record per CDR3 protein. The sample lists about 38,000 distinct CDR3 sequences, around 15% occurring once. CDR3 length equals 12 residues. Looked up from germline, CDR1 is SQVTM and CDR2 is ANQGSEA. V lost 3 bases and J 4 bases, leaving 9 bases between the germline ends. The source of this sequence is a donor over 35 with multiple myeloma. This chain links TRBV29-1 with TRBJ1-2; weak D call: TRBD1 (5 bases). The sequencing sample was made of a population of CD138-negative cells sorted from bone marrow. CDR3 amino acids: CSVDRGPYGYTF. The CDR3 DNA reads TGCAGCGTTGATAGGGGCCCCTATGGCTACACCTTC.